The clone carrying this T cell receptor beta chain showed up just once. This sample was included in a study of shared clonotypes between healthy human individuals. Study summary: The study used three CD4 naive, three CD4 memory, two CD8 naive and one CD8 memory plate per donor.

Recent vaccinations or acute infections were absent in the healthy HIV-negative adult donors. At deep level, the assay was performed. It was across several immunoSEQ plates that each subset's genomic DNA was evenly split. Some clones are missing from TCRdb's copy, which holds only in-frame ones; the method was immunoSEQ multiplex PCR. The repertoire consists of around 2.5 million clones, with 93% occurring once and the leading ten covering 0.35% to 0.45%. V trimming: 4 bases; J trimming: 2 bases; junction bases outside the gene matches: 6. The CDR3 totals 17 residues. Per the germline V gene, CDR1 is MGHRA and CDR2 is YSYEKL.

The V and J genes are TRBV4-1 and TRBJ2-2; 11 bases match TRBD2. The clonotype was recovered from a man aged 18 to 35 in good health. Some clones in this sample may be carry-over from other donors' samples. Sequenced: naive CD4+ T cells from PBMCs. Subset defined: CD45RA+ positively selected. The CDR3 protein is CASSRELAGANTGELFF. The CDR3 coding sequence is TGCGCCAGCAGCCGAGAACTAGCGGGAGCCAACACCGGGGAGCTGTTTTTT.